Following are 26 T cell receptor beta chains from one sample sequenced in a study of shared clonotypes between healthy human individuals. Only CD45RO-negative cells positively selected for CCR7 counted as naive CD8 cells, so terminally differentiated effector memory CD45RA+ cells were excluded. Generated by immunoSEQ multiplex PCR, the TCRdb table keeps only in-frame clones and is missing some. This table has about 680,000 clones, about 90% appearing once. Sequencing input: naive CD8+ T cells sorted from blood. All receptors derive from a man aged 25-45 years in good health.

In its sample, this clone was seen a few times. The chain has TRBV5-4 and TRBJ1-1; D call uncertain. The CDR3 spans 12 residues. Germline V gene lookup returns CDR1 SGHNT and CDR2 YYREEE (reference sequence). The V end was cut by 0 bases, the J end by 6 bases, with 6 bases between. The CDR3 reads CASSLDSAEAFF. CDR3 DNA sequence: TGTGCCAGCAGCTTGGACAGTGCTGAAGCTTTCTTT.

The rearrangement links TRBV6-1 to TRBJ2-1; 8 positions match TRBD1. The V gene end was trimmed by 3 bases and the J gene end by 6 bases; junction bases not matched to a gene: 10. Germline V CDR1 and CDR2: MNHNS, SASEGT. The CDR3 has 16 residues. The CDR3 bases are TGTGCCAGCAGTGACCCTTCTAGGACAGGGCTCAATGAGCAGTTCTTC. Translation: CASSDPSRTGLNEQFF.

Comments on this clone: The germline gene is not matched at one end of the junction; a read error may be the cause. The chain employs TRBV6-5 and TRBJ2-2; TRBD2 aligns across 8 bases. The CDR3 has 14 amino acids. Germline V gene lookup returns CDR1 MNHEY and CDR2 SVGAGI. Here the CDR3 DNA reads TGTGCCATCAGTCCGGGAGGGCCGACCGGGGAGCTGTTTTTT. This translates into CAISPGGPTGELFF.

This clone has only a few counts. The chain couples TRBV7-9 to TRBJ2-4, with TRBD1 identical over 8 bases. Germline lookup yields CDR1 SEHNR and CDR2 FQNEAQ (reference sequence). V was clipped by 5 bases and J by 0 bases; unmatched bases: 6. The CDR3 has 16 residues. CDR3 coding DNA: TGTGCCAGCAGCGATGGGACAGGCGTAGCCAAAAACATTCAGTACTTC. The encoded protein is CASSDGTGVAKNIQYF.

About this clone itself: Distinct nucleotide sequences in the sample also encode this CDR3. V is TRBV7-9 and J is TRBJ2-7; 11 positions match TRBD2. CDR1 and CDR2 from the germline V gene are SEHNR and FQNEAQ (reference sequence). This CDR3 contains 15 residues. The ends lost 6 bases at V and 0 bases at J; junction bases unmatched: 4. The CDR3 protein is CASRPTSGSSYEQYF. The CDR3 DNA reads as TGTGCCAGCAGGCCAACTAGCGGGAGCTCCTACGAGCAGTACTTC.

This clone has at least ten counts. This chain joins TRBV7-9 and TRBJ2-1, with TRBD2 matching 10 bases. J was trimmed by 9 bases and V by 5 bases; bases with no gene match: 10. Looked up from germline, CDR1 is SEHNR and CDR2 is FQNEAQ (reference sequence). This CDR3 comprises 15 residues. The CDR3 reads CASSTLAGEGGEQFF. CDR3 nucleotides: TGTGCCAGCAGCACCCTAGCGGGAGAGGGAGGTGAGCAGTTCTTC. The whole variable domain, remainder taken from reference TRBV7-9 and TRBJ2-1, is DTGVSQNPRHKITKRGQNVTFRCDPISEHNRLYWYRQTLGQGPEFLTYFQNEAQLEKSRLLSDRFSAERPKGSFSTLEIQRTEQGDSAMYLCASSTLAGEGGEQFFGPGTRLTVL.

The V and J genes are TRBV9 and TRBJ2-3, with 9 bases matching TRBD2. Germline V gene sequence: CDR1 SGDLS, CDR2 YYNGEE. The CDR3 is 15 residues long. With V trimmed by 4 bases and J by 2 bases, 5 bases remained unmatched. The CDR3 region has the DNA TGTGCCAGCAGCTTGACTAGCGGTAACACAGATACGCAGTATTTT. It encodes CASSLTSGNTDTQYF.

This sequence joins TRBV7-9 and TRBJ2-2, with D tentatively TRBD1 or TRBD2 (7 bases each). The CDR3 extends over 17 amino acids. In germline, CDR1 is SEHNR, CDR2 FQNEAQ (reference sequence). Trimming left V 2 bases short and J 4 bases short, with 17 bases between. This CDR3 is CASSLRQGGTSTGELFF. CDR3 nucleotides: TGTGCCAGCAGCTTACGACAGGGAGGGACGAGCACCGGGGAGCTGTTTTTT. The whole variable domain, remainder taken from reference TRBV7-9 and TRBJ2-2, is DTGVSQNPRHKITKRGQNVTFRCDPISEHNRLYWYRQTLGQGPEFLTYFQNEAQLEKSRLLSDRFSAERPKGSFSTLEIQRTEQGDSAMYLCASSLRQGGTSTGELFFGEGSRLTVL.

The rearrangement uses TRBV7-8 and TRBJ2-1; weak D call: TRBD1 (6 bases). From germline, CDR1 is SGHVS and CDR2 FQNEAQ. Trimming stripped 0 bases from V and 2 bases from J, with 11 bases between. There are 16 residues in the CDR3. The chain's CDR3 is CASSLAAGTPYNEQFF. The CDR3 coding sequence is TGTGCCAGCAGCTTAGCGGCCGGGACACCCTACAATGAGCAGTTCTTC. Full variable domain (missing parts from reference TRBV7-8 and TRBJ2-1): GAGVSQSPRYKVAKRGQDVALRCDPISGHVSLFWYQQALGQGPEFLTYFQNEAQLDKSGLPSDRFFAERPEGSVSTLKIQRTQQEDSAVYLCASSLAAGTPYNEQFFGPGTRLTVL.

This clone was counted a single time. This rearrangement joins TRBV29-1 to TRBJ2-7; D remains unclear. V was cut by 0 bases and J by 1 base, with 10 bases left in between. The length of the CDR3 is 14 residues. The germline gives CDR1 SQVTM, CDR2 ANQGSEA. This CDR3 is CSVEDPKGSYEQYF. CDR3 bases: TGCAGCGTTGAAGATCCGAAGGGTTCCTACGAGCAGTACTTC.

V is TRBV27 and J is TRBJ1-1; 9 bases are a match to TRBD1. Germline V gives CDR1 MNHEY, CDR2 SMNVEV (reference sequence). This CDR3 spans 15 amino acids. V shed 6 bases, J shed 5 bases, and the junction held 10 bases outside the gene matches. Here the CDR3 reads CASSDTGGYRTEAFF. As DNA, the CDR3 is TGTGCCAGCAGCGATACAGGGGGCTACAGGACTGAAGCTTTCTTT.

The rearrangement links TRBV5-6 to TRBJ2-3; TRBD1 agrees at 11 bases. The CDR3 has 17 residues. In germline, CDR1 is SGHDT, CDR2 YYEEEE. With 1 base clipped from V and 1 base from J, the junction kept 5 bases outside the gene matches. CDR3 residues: CASSLRGQGARTDTQYF. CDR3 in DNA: TGTGCCAGCAGCTTGCGTGGACAGGGGGCCCGCACAGATACGCAGTATTTT.

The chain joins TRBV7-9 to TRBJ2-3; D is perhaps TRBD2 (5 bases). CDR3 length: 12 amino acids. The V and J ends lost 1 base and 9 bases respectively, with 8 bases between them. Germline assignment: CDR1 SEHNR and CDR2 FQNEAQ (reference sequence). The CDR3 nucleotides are TGTGCCAGCAGCTTAGAGGACTTAACGCAGTATTTT. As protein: CASSLEDLTQYF.

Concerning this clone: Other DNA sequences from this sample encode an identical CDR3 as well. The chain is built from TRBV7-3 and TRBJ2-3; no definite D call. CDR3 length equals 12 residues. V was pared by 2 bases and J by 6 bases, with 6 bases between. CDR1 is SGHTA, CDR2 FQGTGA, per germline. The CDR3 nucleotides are TGTGCCAGCAGCTTACCTGCCGATACGCAGTATTTT. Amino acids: CASSLPADTQYF.

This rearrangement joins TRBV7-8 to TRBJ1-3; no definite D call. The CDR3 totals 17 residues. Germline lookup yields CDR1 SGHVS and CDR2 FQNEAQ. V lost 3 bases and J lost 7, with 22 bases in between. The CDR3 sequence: CASSLRLIYDQVNTIYF. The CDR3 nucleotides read TGTGCCAGCAGCTTGCGTCTTATTTACGATCAGGTCAACACCATATATTTT.

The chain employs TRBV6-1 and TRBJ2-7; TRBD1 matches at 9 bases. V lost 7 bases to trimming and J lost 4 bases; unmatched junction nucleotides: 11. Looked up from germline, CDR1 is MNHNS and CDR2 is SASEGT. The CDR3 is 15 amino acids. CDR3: CASTGRTGAPYEQYF. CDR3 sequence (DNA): TGTGCCAGCACCGGGAGGACAGGGGCCCCTTACGAGCAGTACTTC.

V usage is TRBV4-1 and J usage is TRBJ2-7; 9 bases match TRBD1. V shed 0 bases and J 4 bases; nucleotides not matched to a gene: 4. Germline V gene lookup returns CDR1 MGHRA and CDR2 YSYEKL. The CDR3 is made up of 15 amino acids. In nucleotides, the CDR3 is TGCGCCAGCAGCCAAGAATGGGACAGGGATTACGAGCAGTACTTC. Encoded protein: CASSQEWDRDYEQYF.

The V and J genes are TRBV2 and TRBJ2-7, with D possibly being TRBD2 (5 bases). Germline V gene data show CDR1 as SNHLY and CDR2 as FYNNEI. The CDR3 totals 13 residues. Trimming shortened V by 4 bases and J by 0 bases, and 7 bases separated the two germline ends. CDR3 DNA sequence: TGTGCCAGCAGTGGCCGGGACTCCTACGAGCAGTACTTC. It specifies CASSGRDSYEQYF.

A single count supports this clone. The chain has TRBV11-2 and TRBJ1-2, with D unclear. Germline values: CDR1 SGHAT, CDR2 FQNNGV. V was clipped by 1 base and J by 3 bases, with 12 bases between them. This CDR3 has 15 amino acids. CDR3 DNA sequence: TGTGCCAGCAGCTTAGTTGGCGGACGGGACTATGGCTACACCTTC. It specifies CASSLVGGRDYGYTF.

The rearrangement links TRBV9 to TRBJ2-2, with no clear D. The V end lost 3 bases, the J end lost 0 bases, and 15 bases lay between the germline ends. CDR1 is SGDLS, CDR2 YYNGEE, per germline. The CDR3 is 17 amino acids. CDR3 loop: CASSAPGPWTNTGELFF. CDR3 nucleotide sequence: TGTGCCAGCAGCGCCCCCGGACCGTGGACGAACACCGGGGAGCTGTTTTTT.

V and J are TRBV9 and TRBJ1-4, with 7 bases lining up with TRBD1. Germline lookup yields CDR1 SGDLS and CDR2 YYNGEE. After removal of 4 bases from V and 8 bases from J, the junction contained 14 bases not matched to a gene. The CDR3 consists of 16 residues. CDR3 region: CASSSSSGGGLEKLFF. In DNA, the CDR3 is TGTGCCAGCAGCTCCAGTTCAGGGGGTGGACTGGAAAAACTGTTTTTT.

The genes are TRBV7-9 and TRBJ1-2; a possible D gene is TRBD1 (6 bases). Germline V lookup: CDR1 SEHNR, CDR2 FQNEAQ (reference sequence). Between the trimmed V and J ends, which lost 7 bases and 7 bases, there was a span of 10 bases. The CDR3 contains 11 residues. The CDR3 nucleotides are TGTGCCAGCAAAGGCAGGGGTGGCTACACCTTC. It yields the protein CASKGRGGYTF.

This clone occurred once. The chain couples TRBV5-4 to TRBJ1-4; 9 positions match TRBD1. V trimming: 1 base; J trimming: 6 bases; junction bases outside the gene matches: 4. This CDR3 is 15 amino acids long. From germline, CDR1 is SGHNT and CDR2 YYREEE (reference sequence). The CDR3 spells CASSLSGQGYEKLFF. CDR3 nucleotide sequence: TGTGCCAGCAGCTTGTCGGGACAGGGATATGAAAAACTGTTTTTT.

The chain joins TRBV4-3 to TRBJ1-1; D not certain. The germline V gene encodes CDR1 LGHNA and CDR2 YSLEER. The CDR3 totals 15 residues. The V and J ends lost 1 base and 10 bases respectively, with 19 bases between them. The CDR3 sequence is CASSQVGIPNRGAFF. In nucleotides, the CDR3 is TGCGCCAGCAGCCAAGTCGGGATCCCCAATCGGGGAGCTTTCTTT.

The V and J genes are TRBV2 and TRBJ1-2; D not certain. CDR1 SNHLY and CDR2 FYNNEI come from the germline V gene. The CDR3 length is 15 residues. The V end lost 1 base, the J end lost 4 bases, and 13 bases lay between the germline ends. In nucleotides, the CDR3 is TGTGCCAGCAGTGAAGATGCTCAGGACTCCTATGGCTACACCTTC. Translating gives CASSEDAQDSYGYTF.

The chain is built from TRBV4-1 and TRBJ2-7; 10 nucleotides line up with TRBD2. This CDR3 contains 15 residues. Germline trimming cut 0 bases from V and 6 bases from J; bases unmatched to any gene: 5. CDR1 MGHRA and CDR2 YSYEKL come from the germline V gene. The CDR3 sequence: CASSQDNSGRVEQYF. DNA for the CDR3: TGCGCCAGCAGCCAAGATAACAGCGGGAGGGTCGAGCAGTACTTC.